What follows are 16 T cell receptor beta chains derived from one specimen sequenced in a study of beta chain features in type 1 diabetes. Study findings and constraints: The study found moderately but significantly shorter TCRB CDR3s in all four CD4+ subsets of Type 1 diabetes patients.

Sequencing targeted expressed TCRB transcripts, as all isolated RNA had been reverse transcribed. Only in-frame clones appear in the TCRdb table, and some are missing; sequencing was by immunoSEQ multiplex PCR. This table holds over 650,000 clones, 11% to 15% found once. Their target antigens are unknown. Sequencing was performed on naive CD4+ T cells from blood. Receptors originate from a man between 18 and 29 years old with type 1 diabetes.

This clone appeared a few times. The genes are TRBV4-3 and TRBJ2-5, with D possibly called TRBD1 or TRBD2 (5 bases each). CDR3 length: 18 amino acids. Trimming left V 8 bases short and J 0 bases short, with 25 bases between. Germline lookup yields CDR1 LGHNA and CDR2 YSLEER. CDR3: CASARGRGQHGYQETQYF. CDR3 nucleotides: TGCGCCAGCGCCCGGGGTAGGGGTCAGCACGGGTACCAAGAGACCCAGTACTTC.

This clone was recorded once. The chain recombines TRBV30 with TRBJ1-1; the D is unclear. The germline gives CDR1 GTSNPN, CDR2 SVGIG (reference sequence). Trimming pared 1 base from V and 0 bases from J, leaving 9 bases between. CDR3 length: 14 amino acids. CDR3 loop: CAWSGRRLNTEAFF. For the CDR3, the DNA is TGTGCCTGGAGTGGGAGGAGACTGAACACTGAAGCTTTCTTT. Looking up the rest from reference TRBV30 and TRBJ1-1 gives the full variable domain: SQTIHQWPATLVQPVGSPLSLECTVEGTSNPNLYWYRQAAGRGLQLLFYSVGIGQISSEVPQNLSASRPQDRQFILSSKKLLLSDSGFYLCAWSGRRLNTEAFFGQGTRLTVV.

This clone was found a few times. J is TRBJ1-2 and V is TRBV5-6; D call uncertain. CDR1 SGHDT and CDR2 YYEEEE come from the germline V gene. V lost 0 bases to trimming and J lost 5 bases, with 14 bases between them. The CDR3 is made up of 15 amino acids. CDR3 coding DNA: TGTGCCAGCAGCTTGGCGGATTCACGGACTTATGGCTACACCTTC. Translation gives CASSLADSRTYGYTF.

The V gene is TRBV28, the J gene TRBJ2-7; 7 positions match TRBD1. Germline trimming cut 4 bases from V and 5 bases from J; bases unmatched to any gene: 8. The germline V gene encodes CDR1 MDHEN and CDR2 SYDVKM. The CDR3 runs 14 residues. CDR3 bases: TGTGCCAGCAGTTCCACAGACAGGGTCCACGAGCAGTACTTC. Translation: CASSSTDRVHEQYF.

The chain couples TRBV27 to TRBJ2-7; TRBD1 matches 8 bases. The length of the CDR3 is 14 residues. Germline loops: CDR1 MNHEY, CDR2 SMNVEV (reference sequence). Trimming removed 4 bases from V and 8 bases from J; junction bases left unmatched: 10. CDR3 nucleotide sequence: TGTGCCAGCAGTTCAGGACAGGGCCTTAGGAAGCAGTACTTC. Amino acid sequence: CASSSGQGLRKQYF.

This clone has just a few counts. The J gene is TRBJ1-1, the V gene TRBV6-1; D gene uncertain. Trimming shortened V by 7 bases and J by 2 bases, and 14 bases separated the two germline ends. The CDR3 is 14 residues long. Germline CDR1 MNHNS, CDR2 SASEGT. The CDR3 here is CASTSVQSNTEAFF. For the CDR3, the DNA is TGTGCCAGCACCTCGGTCCAATCAAACACTGAAGCTTTCTTT.

The chain carries TRBV5-1 and TRBJ2-1, with D tentatively TRBD2 (5 bases). From germline, CDR1 is SGHRS and CDR2 YFSETQ. The CDR3 runs to 17 residues. V shed 4 bases and J shed 1 base, with 18 bases lying between them. As DNA, the CDR3 is TGCGCCAGCAGCCTTGGTTACGGTCCGGGATCCTACAATGAGCAGTTCTTC. It encodes CASSLGYGPGSYNEQFF.

The gene calls are TRBV13 and TRBJ2-3; 8 nucleotides agree with TRBD1. V was pared by 5 bases and J by 0 bases, with 19 bases of the junction left unmatched. Germline assignment: CDR1 PRHDT and CDR2 FYEKMQ (reference sequence). This CDR3 comprises 20 residues. The chain's CDR3 is CASSIYYATGEEWSTDTQYF. Written as DNA, the CDR3 is TGTGCCAGCAGCATATACTACGCGACAGGGGAGGAATGGAGCACAGATACGCAGTATTTT. Using reference TRBV13 and TRBJ2-3 for the parts outside the CDR3, the full variable domain is AAGVIQSPRHLIKEKRETATLKCYPIPRHDTVYWYQQGPGQDPQFLISFYEKMQSDKGSIPDRFSAQQFSDYHSELNMSSLELGDSALYFCASSIYYATGEEWSTDTQYFGPGTRLTVL.

V and J are TRBV2 and TRBJ1-6, with TRBD1 identical over 8 bases. The CDR3 sequence is 13 residues long. The germline CDR1 and CDR2 sequences are SNHLY and FYNNEI. Trimming took 8 bases from V and 6 from J; bases not matched to a gene: 3. CDR3 residues: CASSGGGNSPLHF. CDR3 in DNA: TGTGCCAGCTCAGGGGGCGGTAATTCACCCCTCCACTTT.

DNA for the CDR3: TGTGCCGCGACAGGAACTATGAACACTGAAGCTTTCTTT. Translation gives CAATGTMNTEAFF. This chain joins TRBV10-3 and TRBJ1-1; tentatively, D is TRBD1 (6 bases). The CDR3 is 13 residues long. V lost 11 bases to trimming and J lost 0 bases, with 13 bases between them. Per the germline V gene, CDR1 is ENHRY and CDR2 is SYGVKD.

The V and J genes are TRBV5-1 and TRBJ1-2, with TRBD1 as a possible D gene (5 bases). The CDR3 has 13 residues. The germline V gene has CDR1 SGHRS and CDR2 YFSETQ. Between the trimmed V and J ends, which lost 0 bases and 8 bases, there was a span of 11 bases. The CDR3 is CASSLAGTYGYTF. The CDR3, as DNA: TGCGCCAGCAGCTTGGCAGGGACCTACGGCTACACCTTC.

This clone was seen only a few times. The chain links TRBV14 to TRBJ2-2; 8 bases agree with TRBD2. The CDR3 has 15 amino acids. Unmatched junction bases numbered 9, after V lost 6 bases and J lost 6 bases. The germline V gene encodes CDR1 SGHDN and CDR2 FVKESK. CDR3 region: CASRAAAGEPGELFF. For the CDR3, the DNA is TGTGCCAGCAGAGCGGCAGCGGGAGAACCCGGGGAGCTGTTTTTT.

This clone was counted between two and nine times. CDR3 coding DNA: TGTGCCACCCGAGGGGCAGGGGGAATAATGTTTTTT. Translated, it gives CATRGAGGIMFF. V usage is TRBV2 and J usage is TRBJ1-4; 7 nucleotides agree with TRBD1. V lost 10 bases to trimming and J lost 15 bases; unmatched junction nucleotides: 14. This CDR3 comprises 12 residues. Germline V gene data show CDR1 as SNHLY and CDR2 as FYNNEI.

The sample holds a few counts of this clone. Relative to the germline gene, one junction end is altered; a read error may explain this. This chain uses TRBV9 with TRBJ2-3; 10 bases fit TRBD2. There are 15 residues in the CDR3. Looked up from germline, CDR1 is SGDLS and CDR2 is YYNGEE. The CDR3 DNA reads as TGTGCCAGCACCGTAGCGGGGGGATCCACAGATACGCAGTATTTT. This encodes CASTVAGGSTDTQYF. Full variable domain (remainder filled in from reference TRBV9 and TRBJ2-3): DSGVTQTPKHLITATGQRVTLRCSPRSGDLSVYWYQQSLDQGLQFLIQYYNGEERAKGNILERFSAQQFPDLHSELNLSSLELGDSALYFCASTVAGGSTDTQYFGPGTRLTVL.

V is TRBV2 and J is TRBJ2-7; 9 nucleotides agree with TRBD2. The CDR3 runs to 15 residues. V was pared by 6 bases and J by 0 bases, with 6 bases of the junction left unmatched. CDR1 is SNHLY and CDR2 is FYNNEI in the germline V gene. The chain's CDR3 is CASRLRTSASYEQYF. In DNA form, the CDR3 reads TGTGCCAGCAGACTTCGGACTAGCGCCTCCTACGAGCAGTACTTC.

This clone was observed a handful of times. V and J are TRBV6-6 and TRBJ2-7; TRBD2 is a possible D gene (6 bases). Trimming removed 5 bases from V and 12 bases from J, with 23 bases in between. This CDR3 has 14 residues. Germline V lookup: CDR1 MNHNY, CDR2 SVGAGI (reference sequence). DNA of the CDR3: TGTGCCAGCAGTACATACTCCTCCGGCGAGACTAGGTACTTC. Translation gives CASSTYSSGETRYF.